The 20 T cell receptor beta chains reported below all come from one sample, sequenced in a study of read filtering for tumor transcriptome and immune sequencing. Molecular barcoded adaptors covering alpha/delta and beta/gamma chains were used on about 0.4 ug RNA. TCRdb reprocessed the reads via MiXCR and lists one record per CDR3 protein. This table holds 50,000 to 65,000 distinct CDR3 sequences, around 21% found once. The sequencing sample was made of a population of CD138-negative cells sorted from bone marrow. The receptors stem from a donor aged 40 or older with multiple myeloma.

This clonotype is termed medium-sized. V is TRBV9 and J is TRBJ1-1; a possible D gene is TRBD1 (5 bases). Germline V lookup: CDR1 SGDLS, CDR2 YYNGEE. CDR3 length: 14 amino acids. Trimming pared 7 bases from V and 1 base from J, leaving 14 bases between. This CDR3 reads CASGRQLWNTEAFF. The CDR3 bases are TGTGCCAGCGGACGACAGCTTTGGAACACTGAAGCTTTCTTT. Full variable domain (remainder filled in from reference TRBV9 and TRBJ1-1): DSGVTQTPKHLITATGQRVTLRCSPRSGDLSVYWYQQSLDQGLQFLIQYYNGEERAKGNILERFSAQQFPDLHSELNLSSLELGDSALYFCASGRQLWNTEAFFGQGTRLTVV.

This clonotype was counted ten times or more. V is TRBV20-1 and J is TRBJ2-2; D unclear. The CDR3 consists of 14 residues. CDR1 DFQATT and CDR2 SNEGSKA come from the germline V gene (reference sequence). The V gene lost 3 bases and the J gene lost 1 base, with 9 bases spanning the gap. The CDR3 region has the DNA TGCAGTGCTAGGCGGCGTGAGAACACCGGGGAGCTGTTTTTT. It translates to CSARRRENTGELFF.

About this clonotype: As the CDR3 is not closed by the conserved phenylalanine or tryptophan, this likely results from a read error. The limits of the CDR3 on the DNA are not certain, so only TCRdb's listed CDR3 is given. This rearrangement joins TRBV24-1 to TRBJ2-1; the table's D call of TRBD2 was not tested on the DNA. The germline gives CDR1 KGHDR, CDR2 SFDVKD. The CDR3 adds up to 13 amino acids, both ends counted. The CDR3 spells CATSDPSEFELFL.

A few counts support this clonotype. The chain recombines TRBV28 with TRBJ2-7; 11 bases line up with TRBD2. This CDR3 contains 16 residues. CDR1 and CDR2 from the germline V gene are MDHEN and SYDVKM. The V segment lost 3 bases and the J segment 1 base; nucleotides outside the gene matches: 5. The CDR3 sequence is CASSFGGTSGSYEQYF. The CDR3 DNA reads TGTGCCAGCAGTTTTGGGGGGACTAGCGGATCCTACGAGCAGTACTTC.

The gene calls are TRBV9 and TRBJ1-1, with D possibly TRBD1 on 6 matching bases. This CDR3 comprises 14 residues. Germline assignment: CDR1 SGDLS and CDR2 YYNGEE. Trimming took 7 bases from V and 8 from J, leaving 21 bases between them. The CDR3 DNA reads as TGTGCCAGCGGCCCGGGACCAGGGGAAAGGGAAGCTTTCTTT. Translating it yields CASGPGPGEREAFF.

This clonotype came up many times. The genes are TRBV18 and TRBJ2-7; weak D call: TRBD1 (6 bases). This CDR3 spans 14 amino acids. Germline CDR1 reads KGHSH; CDR2 reads LQKENI. V was shortened by 5 bases and J by 2 bases, with 13 bases between the two germline ends. Here the CDR3 DNA reads TGTGCCAGCTCATTCGTACGGGACACCTACGAGCAGTACTTC. Its translation: CASSFVRDTYEQYF.

This clonotype occurred many times. The chain carries TRBV7-2 and TRBJ2-7; 7 nucleotides match TRBD1. From germline, CDR1 is SGHTA and CDR2 FQGNSA. This CDR3 is 13 amino acids long. The trim removed 6 bases at V and 3 bases at J, leaving 5 bases unmatched. As DNA, the CDR3 is TGTGCCAGCAGAACCCAGGGGGACTACGAGCAGTACTTC. Translating gives CASRTQGDYEQYF.

This clonotype has at least ten counts. The rearrangement uses TRBV7-3 and TRBJ2-1, with 8 positions matching TRBD1. V dropped 5 bases and J dropped 5; count of bases not matched to a gene: 2. The CDR3 spans 13 residues. The germline V gene encodes CDR1 SGHTA and CDR2 FQGTGA. CDR3 nucleotides: TGTGCCAGCAGCGGGACAGGTAACAATGAGCAGTTCTTC. Translating gives CASSGTGNNEQFF.

Within the sample, this clonotype is medium-sized. The chain combines TRBV19 with TRBJ2-1; 8 nucleotides line up with TRBD2. V trimming: 7 bases; J trimming: 7 bases; junction bases outside the gene matches: 18. This CDR3 contains 17 residues. CDR1 is LNHDA and CDR2 is SQIVND in the germline V gene (reference sequence). CDR3 bases: TGTGCCAGTAACCCCTCGCGGAGTCGAGCGGGGGTTAATGAGCAGTTCTTC. Amino acids: CASNPSRSRAGVNEQFF.

Many counts were recorded for this clonotype. The gene calls are TRBV9 and TRBJ1-5, with a weak D call TRBD1 (5 bases). The CDR3 contains 17 residues. The germline CDR1 and CDR2 sequences are SGDLS and YYNGEE. The V gene lost 3 bases and the J gene lost 2 bases, with 18 bases spanning the gap. The CDR3 loop reads CASSALLRGDGNQPQHF. In nucleotides, the CDR3 is TGTGCCAGCAGCGCCCTTTTGAGGGGCGATGGCAATCAGCCCCAGCATTTT.

This clonotype was recorded at least ten times. This chain uses TRBV11-3 with TRBJ2-2, with D uncertain. CDR1 is SGHNT, CDR2 YENEEA, per germline. Trimming took 2 bases from V and 7 from J, leaving 8 bases between them. CDR3 length: 13 amino acids. The CDR3 nucleotides read TGTGCCAGCAGCTTACTTAAAGGCGGGGAGCTGTTTTTT. Residues: CASSLLKGGELFF.

Turning to this clonotype: Relative to the germline gene, one junction end is altered; a read error may explain this. The V and J genes are TRBV6-5 and TRBJ1-3; no firm D call. The germline V gene has CDR1 MNHEY and CDR2 SVGAGI. The CDR3 has 13 residues. The chain's CDR3 is CASSLRTGSTIYF. CDR3 coding DNA: TGTGCCAGCAGTCTCAGAACTGGAAGCACCATATATTTT.

Worth noting for this clonotype: This likely comes from a read error, as the CDR3 has no conserved phenylalanine or tryptophan at its end. This chain joins TRBV5-1 and TRBJ2-1, with TRBD2 identical over 7 bases. This CDR3 region has 13 residues. CDR1 is SGHRS and CDR2 is YFSETQ in the germline V gene. The CDR3: CASSLGLNNEQFL. In DNA form, the CDR3 reads TGCGCTAGCAGCTTGGGACTAAACAATGAGCAGTTCCTC.

The chain employs TRBV29-1 and TRBJ1-2; D is undetermined. Trimming stripped 5 bases from V and 2 bases from J, with 12 bases between. Germline V lookup: CDR1 SQVTM, CDR2 ANQGSEA. There are 13 residues in the CDR3. The CDR3: CSVQSERNYGYTF. For the CDR3, the DNA is TGCAGCGTTCAGTCAGAGAGGAACTATGGCTACACCTTC.

Comments on this clonotype: A single base separates this from a much larger clone, so it may be a read error. The J gene is TRBJ1-4, the V gene TRBV29-1, with D hard to call. The CDR3 sequence is 12 residues long. V dropped 6 bases and J dropped 13 bases, with 18 bases sitting between them. Germline lookup yields CDR1 SQVTM and CDR2 ANQGSEA. CDR3: CSVGGELEGLFF. The CDR3 region has the DNA TGCAGCGTCGGCGGGGAGTTGGAGGGACTGTTTTTT.

This clonotype appeared many times. This chain connects TRBV5-1 to TRBJ2-1, with TRBD2 identical over 9 bases. The CDR3 is 14 residues long. V lost 0 bases to trimming and J lost 12 bases; unmatched junction nucleotides: 7. In germline, CDR1 is SGHRS, CDR2 YFSETQ. CDR3 region: CASSLAGSSGAQFF. The CDR3 region has the DNA TGCGCCAGCAGCTTGGCCGGGTCTAGCGGGGCGCAGTTCTTC.

This clonotype was detected ten times or more. V usage is TRBV5-1 and J usage is TRBJ2-3; TRBD2 agrees at 16 bases. The CDR3 has 19 residues. J was trimmed by 3 bases and V by 0 bases; bases with no gene match: 7. Germline CDR1 SGHRS, CDR2 YFSETQ. The CDR3 DNA sequence: TGCGCCAGCAGCTTGGTTGCGGGACTAGCGGGGGGGCCAACAGATACGCAGTATTTT. Amino acids: CASSLVAGLAGGPTDTQYF.

This clonotype was counted ten times or more. The rearrangement uses TRBV20-1 and TRBJ2-3; 8 positions match TRBD2. The CDR3 has 15 residues. Germline CDR1 is DFQATT and CDR2 is SNEGSKA (reference sequence). V shed 5 bases, J shed 2 bases, and the junction held 9 bases outside the gene matches. CDR3 sequence (DNA): TGCAGTGCTTCAACACTAGCGGCCTACACAGATACGCAGTATTTT. Protein product: CSASTLAAYTDTQYF.

This clonotype was seen ten or more times. This chain connects TRBV10-3 to TRBJ2-3, with 10 nucleotides matching TRBD1. Trimming cost V 6 bases and J 2 bases; bases outside gene matches: 8. Germline CDR1 reads ENHRY; CDR2 reads SYGVKD. The CDR3 is 16 residues long. The DNA of the CDR3 is TGTGCCATCAGGGAAGTGACAGGGGGCCACACAGATACGCAGTATTTT. This sequence encodes CAIREVTGGHTDTQYF.

This clonotype has at least ten counts. The CDR3 region is CASRVQTGSGELFF. The CDR3 DNA reads as TGTGCCAGCAGGGTTCAGACAGGATCCGGGGAGCTGTTTTTT. The chain joins TRBV6-1 to TRBJ2-2; D is perhaps TRBD1 (6 bases). Germline values: CDR1 MNHNS, CDR2 SASEGT. The CDR3 runs 14 residues. The V and J ends lost 6 bases and 6 bases respectively, with 14 bases between them.